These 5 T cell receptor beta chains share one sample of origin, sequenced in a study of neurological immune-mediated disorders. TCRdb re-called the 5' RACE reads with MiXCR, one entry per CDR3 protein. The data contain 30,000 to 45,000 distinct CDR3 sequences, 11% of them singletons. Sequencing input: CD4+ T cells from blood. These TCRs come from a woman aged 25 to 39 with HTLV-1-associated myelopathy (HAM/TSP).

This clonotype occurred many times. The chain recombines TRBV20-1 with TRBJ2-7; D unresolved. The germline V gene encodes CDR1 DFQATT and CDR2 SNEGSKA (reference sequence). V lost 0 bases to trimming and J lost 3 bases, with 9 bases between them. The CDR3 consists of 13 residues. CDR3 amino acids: CSARDPGVYEQYF. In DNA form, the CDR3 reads TGCAGTGCTAGAGATCCAGGAGTCTACGAGCAGTACTTC.

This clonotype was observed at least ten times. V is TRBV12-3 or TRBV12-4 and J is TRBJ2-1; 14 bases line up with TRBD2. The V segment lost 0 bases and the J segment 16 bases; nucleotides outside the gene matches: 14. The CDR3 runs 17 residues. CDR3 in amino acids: CASSLAGTSGGLSRDFF. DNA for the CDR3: TGTGCCAGCAGTTTAGCGGGGACTAGCGGGGGCCTCTCTAGGGATTTCTTC.

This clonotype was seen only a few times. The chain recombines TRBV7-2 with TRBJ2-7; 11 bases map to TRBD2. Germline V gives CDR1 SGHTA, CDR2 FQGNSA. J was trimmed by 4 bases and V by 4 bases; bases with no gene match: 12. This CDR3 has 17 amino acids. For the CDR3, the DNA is TGTGCCAGCAGCTCCACAAATACCGGGACTAGCGGTTACGAGCAGTACTTC. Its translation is CASSSTNTGTSGYEQYF.

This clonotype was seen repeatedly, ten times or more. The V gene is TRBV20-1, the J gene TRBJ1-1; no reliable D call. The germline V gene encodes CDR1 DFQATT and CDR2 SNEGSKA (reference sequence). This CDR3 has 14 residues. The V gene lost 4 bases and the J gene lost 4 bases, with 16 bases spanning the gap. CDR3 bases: TGCAGTGCTAAAAGCCCCCGGGCCACCACTGAAGCTTTCTTT. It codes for CSAKSPRATTEAFF.

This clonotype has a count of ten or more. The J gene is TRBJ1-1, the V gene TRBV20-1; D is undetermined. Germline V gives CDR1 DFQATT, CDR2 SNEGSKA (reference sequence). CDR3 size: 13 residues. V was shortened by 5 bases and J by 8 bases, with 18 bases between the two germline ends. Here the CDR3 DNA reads TGCAGTGCTGTTCTTTCAGGACGCCACGAAGCTTTCTTT. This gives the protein CSAVLSGRHEAFF.